A selection of T cell receptor beta chains follows, all from one sample in a study of CD8 T cells in Susac syndrome. TCRdb fed the immunoSEQ multiplex PCR reads into MiXCR, producing one record per CDR3 protein. There are more than 150,000 distinct CDR3 sequences in the sample; roughly 94% occur only once, and 0.2% to 0.25% lies in the top ten. The sequencing sample was made of CD8+ T cells from PBMCs. The receptors were sampled from a human donor with multiple sclerosis. CDR3s include the opening cysteine and the closing phenylalanine or tryptophan. The D gene is left open where the match is weak. Expanded clones get a size class; other rows say once, few or many, or leave the size out.

V gene	clone size	J gene	CDR3 length	D gene	CDR3 protein	CDR3 DNA
TRBV7-9	.	TRBJ2-1	16	TRBD2	CASSSLAGGPRNEQFF	TGTGCCAGCAGCTCACTAGCGGGGGGGCCCCGCAATGAGCAGTTCTTC
TRBV27	.	TRBJ1-5	15	.	CASRLGGYSNQPQHF	TGTGCCAGCAGACTCGGCGGGTATAGCAATCAGCCCCAGCATTTT
TRBV20-1	.	TRBJ2-7	15	.	CSARDIGEDHYEQYF	TGCAGTGCTAGAGATATCGGGGAGGATCACTACGAGCAGTACTTC
TRBV28	.	TRBJ2-4	17	TRBD1	CASSFHPSGQFPNIQYF	TGTGCCAGCAGTTTTCACCCCTCGGGACAGTTTCCGAACATTCAGTACTTC
TRBV29-1	.	TRBJ2-7	12	.	CSVDGGPYEQYF	TGCAGCGTTGATGGTGGTCCCTACGAGCAGTACTTC
TRBV13	.	TRBJ2-3	14	.	CASSLEEGTDTQYF	TGTGCCAGCAGCTTAGAGGAGGGCACAGATACGCAGTATTTT
TRBV29-1	.	TRBJ2-1	11	.	CSVSGYNEQFF	TGCAGCGTTTCAGGTTACAATGAGCAGTTCTTC
TRBV7-3	.	TRBJ2-1	15	.	CASSLTHRVDNEQFF	TGTGCCAGCAGCTTAACACACAGGGTTGACAATGAGCAGTTCTTC
TRBV18	.	TRBJ2-7	16	.	CASSPLPEGSPYEQYF	TGTGCCAGCTCACCCCTCCCCGAGGGTTCTCCCTACGAGCAGTACTTC
TRBV19	once	TRBJ1-6	14	.	CASLGSSVVSPLHF	TGTGCCAGTCTAGGGTCTTCCGTGGTGTCACCCCTCCACTTT
TRBV27	few	TRBJ2-5	13	TRBD2	CASSRTRKETQYF	TGTGCCAGCAGTCGGACTAGAAAAGAGACCCAGTACTTC
TRBV6-2/TRBV6-3	.	TRBJ2-2	14	.	CASSYSGGTGELFF	TGTGCCAGCAGTTACTCTGGGGGCACCGGGGAGCTGTTTTTT
TRBV29-1	.	TRBJ1-2	12	.	CSVETRRAGYTF	TGCAGCGTTGAGACTCGGCGGGCCGGCTACACCTTC
TRBV30	.	TRBJ1-4	13	.	CAWRGDSGEKLFF	TGTGCCTGGCGAGGGGACTCGGGCGAAAAACTGTTTTTT
TRBV7-9	.	TRBJ1-1	15	.	CASSLYVHENTEAFF	TGTGCCAGCAGCTTATACGTCCACGAGAACACTGAAGCTTTCTTT
TRBV7-9	.	TRBJ2-4	16	.	CASSPVRGWDKNIQYF	TGTGCCAGCAGCCCCGTTAGAGGGTGGGACAAAAACATTCAGTACTTC
TRBV29-1	.	TRBJ1-1	14	.	CSANQAGVNTEAFF	TGCAGCGCCAACCAAGCCGGGGTGAACACTGAAGCTTTCTTT
TRBV14	.	TRBJ2-2	15	TRBD1	CASSPGQGNTGELFF	TGTGCCAGCAGCCCGGGACAGGGTAACACCGGGGAGCTGTTTTTT
TRBV28	.	TRBJ2-7	18	TRBD2	CASSFTASGGTISYEQYF	TGTGCCAGCAGTTTCACGGCTAGCGGGGGAACCATCTCCTACGAGCAGTACTTC
TRBV27	.	TRBJ1-2	13	TRBD1	CASSQSGGNGYTF	TGTGCCAGCAGTCAGTCAGGGGGCAATGGCTACACCTTC
TRBV29-1	.	TRBJ1-2	13	.	CSVPHPTNYGYTF	TGCAGCGTCCCCCACCCCACTAACTATGGCTACACCTTC
TRBV20-1	.	TRBJ2-7	13	TRBD1	CSAEGQVTYEQYF	TGCAGTGCTGAGGGACAGGTCACCTACGAGCAGTACTTC
TRBV7-6	once	TRBJ2-1	17	TRBD1	CASSLNHLADRGNEQFF	TGTGCCAGCAGCCTCAACCACTTGGCCGACAGGGGCAATGAGCAGTTCTTC